One and the same sample provided the 29 T cell receptor beta chains below, sequenced in a study of T cells expressing NK-cell markers. One entry per CDR3 protein, without DNA, is what TCRdb gives after re-calling the 5' RACE reads. Here the sample table reports some 390,000 distinct CDR3 sequences. Sequenced input: blood T cells: a sorted CD56 or NKG2C T cell subset, CD4+ or CD8+ T cells, or bulk PBMC T cells (not recorded which). Every receptor here comes from a woman aged 50 to 60 in good health.

The chain is built from TRBV5-6 and TRBJ1-1; the TRBD1 assignment by TCRdb is unverifiable without DNA. Germline V CDR1 and CDR2: SGHDT, YYEEEE. The CDR3 is 13 residues long. The chain's CDR3 is CASSLQGVPEAFF.

The V call is TRBV6-5, the J call TRBJ2-3; lacking DNA, the TRBD1 call made by TCRdb goes unchecked. The germline V gene has CDR1 MNHEY and CDR2 SVGAGI. The CDR3 contains 15 residues. CDR3 loop: CASRSDRARSDTQYF.

The J gene is TRBJ2-2, the V gene TRBV11-2; TCRdb's assignment of TRBD2 cannot be checked, as there is no DNA. The CDR3 covers 20 residues. Looked up from germline, CDR1 is SGHAT and CDR2 is FQNNGV. This CDR3 is CASSLRQVWTSGGGTGELFF.

V is TRBV7-2 and J is TRBJ2-7; TCRdb reports TRBD2, a call that lacks DNA to check it against. Germline CDR1 is SGHTA and CDR2 is FQGNSA. The length of the CDR3 is 16 residues. The CDR3 region is CASSDPGRTRVHEQYF.

V is TRBV5-1 and J is TRBJ2-7; there is no DNA to check the TCRdb D call of TRBD1. Germline V gives CDR1 SGHRS, CDR2 YFSETQ. The CDR3 consists of 13 residues. CDR3 in amino acids: CASSLSTGTNQYF.

The chain couples TRBV3-1 to TRBJ2-1. Per the germline V gene, CDR1 is LGHDT and CDR2 is YNNKEL (reference sequence). The CDR3 contains 15 residues. The chain's CDR3 is CASSQGTTNSNEQFF.

The V gene is TRBV5-6, the J gene TRBJ2-7. The CDR3 sequence is 14 residues long. CDR1 is SGHDT and CDR2 is YYEEEE in the germline V gene. The CDR3 reads CASSFLGLRYEQYF.

V is TRBV5-1 and J is TRBJ2-7; checking the TCRdb D call of TRBD1 is not possible without DNA. Looked up from germline, CDR1 is SGHRS and CDR2 is YFSETQ. This CDR3 is built from 13 residues. CDR3 sequence reads: CASSVTGDSGQYF.

The V gene is TRBV5-1, the J gene TRBJ1-5; TCRdb indicates TRBD1, and absent DNA this call remains unverified. CDR1 and CDR2 from the germline V gene are SGHRS and YFSETQ. The CDR3 loop spans 15 amino acids. This CDR3 reads CASSLDSFSNQPQHF.

The chain couples TRBV10-3 to TRBJ1-1. This CDR3 has 18 residues. Germline loops: CDR1 ENHRY, CDR2 SYGVKD. This chain's CDR3 is CAISESRTLWEMNTEAFF.

V gene TRBV6-6 combines with J gene TRBJ2-3; TCRdb's D call of TRBD2 is untestable without DNA. There are 23 residues in the CDR3. The germline V gene has CDR1 MNHNY and CDR2 SVGAGI (reference sequence). The CDR3 reads CASILPASGTKLRGHHTADTQYF.

V is TRBV14 and J is TRBJ2-3. This CDR3 region has 13 residues. Per germline, CDR1 SGHDN and CDR2 FVKESK. The CDR3: CASSHRFTDTQYF.

V and J are TRBV12-3 or TRBV12-4 and TRBJ1-1; TCRdb outputs TRBD1, but without DNA this stays unchecked. This CDR3 has 16 amino acids. The CDR3 here is CASRLSGGYMNTEAFF.

The V and J genes are TRBV5-5 and TRBJ2-7. The CDR3 is made up of 14 amino acids. CDR1 and CDR2 (germline): SGHKS, YYEKEE (reference sequence). The CDR3 reads CASSLDNLSYEQYF. The full variable domain, in which reference TRBV5-5 and TRBJ2-7 provide the parts outside the CDR3, is DAGVTQSPTHLIKTRGQQVTLRCSPISGHKSVSWYQQVLGQGPQFIFQYYEKEERGRGNFPDRFSARQFPNYSSELNVNALLLGDSALYLCASSLDNLSYEQYFGPGTRLTVT.

The V and J genes are TRBV29-1 and TRBJ1-4. The CDR3 loop spans 11 amino acids. Per germline, CDR1 SQVTM and CDR2 ANQGSEA. The CDR3 loop is CVTWANEKLFF.

The V and J genes are TRBV5-1 and TRBJ1-1. CDR3 length: 15 residues. Germline V gene lookup returns CDR1 SGHRS and CDR2 YFSETQ. The CDR3 loop is CASSQEPARIPEAFF.

The rearrangement uses TRBV12-3 or TRBV12-4 and TRBJ2-2; TCRdb proposes TRBD2, but this gene call is untestable without DNA. The CDR3 contains 18 residues. The CDR3 spells CASSLPPTSGRNTGELFF.

The chain links TRBV12-3 or TRBV12-4 to TRBJ2-5. This CDR3 has 15 residues. CDR3 sequence reads: CASTDGQHTRGTQYF.

The chain carries TRBV29-1 and TRBJ2-1; there is no DNA to check the TCRdb D call of TRBD1. The CDR3 sequence is 13 residues long. Germline V gene data show CDR1 as SQVTM and CDR2 as ANQGSEA. This CDR3 reads CSAGTYGNNEQFF.

This chain joins TRBV6-4 and TRBJ2-1; TCRdb reports TRBD2, a call that lacks DNA to check it against. The CDR3 is 15 amino acids. CDR1 MRHNA and CDR2 SNTAGT come from the germline V gene. The CDR3 sequence is CASSEQAGGPHEQFF.

The chain carries TRBV3-1 and TRBJ1-2; as DNA is missing, the TRBD1 call by TCRdb cannot be tested. The V gene's germline CDR1 is LGHDT and CDR2 YNNKEL (reference sequence). The CDR3 spans 14 residues. CDR3: CASSLDRADYGYTF.

The V and J genes are TRBV9 and TRBJ2-7. Looked up from germline, CDR1 is SGDLS and CDR2 is YYNGEE. The length of the CDR3 is 13 residues. The CDR3 protein is CASSVAPIYEQYF.

V is TRBV12-3 or TRBV12-4 and J is TRBJ2-7; TCRdb's D call, TRBD1, is unchecked because there is no DNA. The CDR3 runs 14 residues. This CDR3 is CASSSRDFIYEQYF.

The chain links TRBV5-6 to TRBJ2-7. CDR1 is SGHDT, CDR2 YYEEEE, per germline. The CDR3 contains 14 residues. CDR3 sequence reads: CASSLNRWGYEQYF.

This chain joins TRBV4-1 and TRBJ2-3; TCRdb designates TRBD2, a call that cannot be tested without DNA. The CDR3 is 16 residues long. Germline CDR1 is MGHRA and CDR2 is YSYEKL. The CDR3: CASSQPSGGRTDTQYF.

The rearrangement joins TRBV5-1 to TRBJ1-5; TCRdb names TRBD1, which stays unverified in the absence of DNA. Germline CDR1 SGHRS, CDR2 YFSETQ. This CDR3 comprises 14 residues. The CDR3 sequence is CASSLDGRGQPQHF.

The chain is built from TRBV21-1 and TRBJ2-6. TRBV21-1 is designated a pseudogene. The CDR3 consists of 15 residues. The CDR3 is CASSKDRAGANVLTF.

The chain couples TRBV7-9 to TRBJ2-6; TCRdb designates TRBD1, a call that cannot be tested without DNA. Per germline, CDR1 SEHNR and CDR2 FQNEAQ (reference sequence). This CDR3 comprises 15 residues. This CDR3 is CASIQWGPGANVLTF.

V usage is TRBV27 and J usage is TRBJ2-3. This CDR3 is 11 amino acids long. CDR1 MNHEY and CDR2 SMNVEV come from the germline V gene (reference sequence). CDR3 region: CASRTGDTQYF.